The rows below give T cell receptor beta chains drawn from one sample of a study of blood T cell repertoires in COVID-19. The protocol was immunoSEQ multiplex PCR, while the TCRdb copy is restricted to in-frame clones and leaves out a portion. The sample gives roughly 700,000 clones, just under 90% of which show up once; approximately 0.25% is in the top ten. The sample taken for sequencing was peripheral blood. The source of these receptors is a woman in her late teens or twenties with acute or convalescent COVID-19. Each CDR3 is given with its conserved first and last residue. The D gene is left open where the match is weak. Clone size is stated in some rows and not others, as once, few, many or a class when expanded.

V gene: TRBV6-1
J gene: TRBJ1-1
D gene: .
clone size: .
CDR3 DNA: TGTGCCAGCAGTGCCCAGATGACAAGATTGAACACTGAAGCTTTCTTT
CDR3 protein: CASSAQMTRLNTEAFF

V gene: TRBV12-3/TRBV12-4
J gene: TRBJ1-1
D gene: .
clone size: .
CDR3 DNA: TGTGCCAGCAGTTTAACAGGGTGGGGTGAAGCTTTCTTT
CDR3 protein: CASSLTGWGEAFF

V gene: TRBV6-5
J gene: TRBJ1-1
D gene: .
clone size: .
CDR3 DNA: TGTGCCAGCAGTATACCCCGGGACATTATAAAAGCTTTCTTT
CDR3 protein: CASSIPRDIIKAFF

V gene: TRBV24-1
J gene: TRBJ2-5
D gene: TRBD1
clone size: .
CDR3 DNA: TGTGCCACCAGTGATTTGCCGGGACAGGGCTTTGAGACCCAGTACTTC
CDR3 protein: CATSDLPGQGFETQYF

V gene: TRBV3-1/TRBV3-2
J gene: TRBJ2-1
D gene: .
clone size: few
CDR3 DNA: TGTGCCAGCAGCCAAGATGCCCGGGGAGATAATGAGCAGTTCTTC
CDR3 protein: CASSQDARGDNEQFF

V gene: TRBV18
J gene: TRBJ2-7
D gene: TRBD1
clone size: .
CDR3 DNA: TGTGCCAGCTCACCAAGGGACAGGGTCTACGAGCAGTACTTC
CDR3 protein: CASSPRDRVYEQYF

V gene: TRBV7-2
J gene: TRBJ1-6
D gene: TRBD1
clone size: .
CDR3 DNA: TGTGCCAGCAGCGAATCCGGGACAGATAATTCACCCCTCCACTTT
CDR3 protein: CASSESGTDNSPLHF

V gene: TRBV12-3/TRBV12-4
J gene: TRBJ1-2
D gene: TRBD1
clone size: .
CDR3 DNA: TGTGCCAGCAGTAAAGACAGGGTAGAAGGCTACACCTTC
CDR3 protein: CASSKDRVEGYTF

V gene: TRBV30
J gene: TRBJ1-3
D gene: .
clone size: .
CDR3 DNA: TGTGCCTGGACTAGACAGTGGGGCTCTGGAAACACCATATATTTT
CDR3 protein: CAWTRQWGSGNTIYF

V gene: TRBV9
J gene: TRBJ1-2
D gene: .
clone size: .
CDR3 DNA: TGTGCCAGCAGCGCGACCGGACAGAATCACGGCTACACCTTC
CDR3 protein: CASSATGQNHGYTF

V gene: TRBV7-9
J gene: TRBJ1-1
D gene: .
clone size: .
CDR3 DNA: TGTGCCAGCAGCCCTCGAGAAACTGAAGCTTTCTTT
CDR3 protein: CASSPRETEAFF

V gene: TRBV2
J gene: TRBJ2-7
D gene: TRBD2
clone size: few
CDR3 DNA: TGTGCCAGCAGCGAAGCCGGTTCGGGACTAGCCCTCTACGAGCAGTACTTC
CDR3 protein: CASSEAGSGLALYEQYF

V gene: TRBV5-1
J gene: TRBJ2-1
D gene: TRBD2
clone size: .
CDR3 DNA: TGCGCCAGCAGCTTGGCCGGGGGGGCGGTCTACAATGAGCAGTTCTTC
CDR3 protein: CASSLAGGAVYNEQFF

V gene: TRBV3-1/TRBV3-2
J gene: TRBJ1-2
D gene: .
clone size: .
CDR3 DNA: TGTGCCAGCAGCCAAGATCTTAGTATTAGCATGGGCTACACCTTC
CDR3 protein: CASSQDLSISMGYTF

V gene: TRBV6-1
J gene: TRBJ1-2
D gene: TRBD1
clone size: .
CDR3 DNA: TGTGCCAGCAGTGAAGATTGGACAGGGTACTATGGCTACACCTTC
CDR3 protein: CASSEDWTGYYGYTF

V gene: TRBV3-1/TRBV3-2
J gene: TRBJ2-5
D gene: TRBD1
clone size: .
CDR3 DNA: TGTGCCAGCAGCCTCCAGGGACAGGGTGAAGCAGAGACCCAGTACTTC
CDR3 protein: CASSLQGQGEAETQYF

V gene: TRBV12-3/TRBV12-4
J gene: TRBJ1-2
D gene: .
clone size: .
CDR3 DNA: TGTGCCAGCAGTTCAACGCCCCTATATGGCTACACCTTC
CDR3 protein: CASSSTPLYGYTF

V gene: TRBV7-8
J gene: TRBJ1-2
D gene: .
clone size: .
CDR3 DNA: TGTGCCAGCAGCTTATACACCTATGGCTACACCTTC
CDR3 protein: CASSLYTYGYTF

V gene: TRBV3-1/TRBV3-2
J gene: TRBJ1-1
D gene: .
clone size: .
CDR3 DNA: TGTGCCAGCAGCCCTCCGGGGACTGTGAACACTGAAGCTTTCTTT
CDR3 protein: CASSPPGTVNTEAFF

V gene: TRBV5-1
J gene: TRBJ1-2
D gene: TRBD1
clone size: .
CDR3 DNA: TGCGCCAGCAGCACTGGACAGGGATCGTCTGGCTACACCTTC
CDR3 protein: CASSTGQGSSGYTF

V gene: TRBV6-5
J gene: TRBJ1-2
D gene: TRBD1
clone size: .
CDR3 DNA: TGTGCCAGCTTTGGACAGGGACAGGATGGCTACACCTTC
CDR3 protein: CASFGQGQDGYTF

V gene: TRBV4-1
J gene: TRBJ1-2
D gene: .
clone size: .
CDR3 DNA: TGCGCCAGCAGCCAAGTCGGCGACAAGGGCTACACCTTC
CDR3 protein: CASSQVGDKGYTF

V gene: TRBV12-3/TRBV12-4
J gene: TRBJ1-5
D gene: TRBD1
clone size: .
CDR3 DNA: TGTGCCAGCAGAACCCAAACAGGGGGCTCCCAGCATTTT
CDR3 protein: CASRTQTGGSQHF

V gene: TRBV29-1
J gene: TRBJ2-1
D gene: TRBD1
clone size: .
CDR3 DNA: TGCAGCGATCGTAGCAGGGGGTTTTACAATGAGCAGTTCTTC
CDR3 protein: CSDRSRGFYNEQFF

V gene: TRBV6-5
J gene: TRBJ2-1
D gene: .
clone size: .
CDR3 DNA: TGTGCCAGCAGTTACTCGAGAGGCAATGAGCAGTTCTTC
CDR3 protein: CASSYSRGNEQFF

V gene: TRBV13
J gene: TRBJ1-4
D gene: .
clone size: .
CDR3 DNA: TGTGCCAGCAGCTTCTTCAGCGAAACTAATGAAAAACTGTTTTTT
CDR3 protein: CASSFFSETNEKLFF

V gene: TRBV5-4
J gene: TRBJ1-1
D gene: .
clone size: .
CDR3 DNA: TGTGCCAGCAGCTTGGCAGGAGGGGCTGGAAACACTGAAGCTTTCTTT
CDR3 protein: CASSLAGGAGNTEAFF

V gene: TRBV2
J gene: TRBJ2-5
D gene: TRBD2
clone size: .
CDR3 DNA: TGTGCCAGCAGTGATCTAGCGGGGACAGAGACCCAGTACTTC
CDR3 protein: CASSDLAGTETQYF

V gene: TRBV6-2/TRBV6-3
J gene: TRBJ1-1
D gene: .
clone size: .
CDR3 DNA: TGTGCCAGCAGTTACTCGGGAGGAGGAATTCATACTGAAGCTTTCTTT
CDR3 protein: CASSYSGGGIHTEAFF

V gene: TRBV5-1
J gene: TRBJ2-7
D gene: .
clone size: .
CDR3 DNA: TGCGCCAGCGGATACAGGGACGAGCAGTACTTC
CDR3 protein: CASGYRDEQYF

V gene: TRBV7-9
J gene: TRBJ2-1
D gene: .
clone size: .
CDR3 DNA: TGTGCCAGCAGCTTACCGACAGCTAATGAGCAGTTCTTC
CDR3 protein: CASSLPTANEQFF

V gene: TRBV11-3
J gene: TRBJ2-1
D gene: TRBD1
clone size: .
CDR3 DNA: TGTGCCAGCAGCCCCCCGAGAGGGACAGGTTCCTACAATGAGCAGTTCTTC
CDR3 protein: CASSPPRGTGSYNEQFF

V gene: TRBV14
J gene: TRBJ2-7
D gene: .
clone size: .
CDR3 DNA: TGTGCCAGCAGCCAAGGATACGGCTACGAGCAGTACTTC
CDR3 protein: CASSQGYGYEQYF

V gene: TRBV2
J gene: TRBJ1-6
D gene: .
clone size: once
CDR3 DNA: TGTGCCAGCAGAGGGGGGGGCGTCAGCCCCAAACGTCCCCTCCACTTT
CDR3 protein: CASRGGGVSPKRPLHF

V gene: TRBV2
J gene: TRBJ2-3
D gene: TRBD2
clone size: .
CDR3 DNA: TGTGCCAGCACGGTGGGCGGGAGCGCAGATACGCAGTATTTT
CDR3 protein: CASTVGGSADTQYF

V gene: TRBV24-1
J gene: TRBJ1-5
D gene: .
clone size: .
CDR3 DNA: TGTGCCACCAGTGATTTCGGGTCCAATCAGCCCCAGCATTTT
CDR3 protein: CATSDFGSNQPQHF

V gene: TRBV19
J gene: TRBJ1-5
D gene: .
clone size: .
CDR3 DNA: TGTGCCAGTATACCGGGGGGTAATCAGCCCCAGCATTTT
CDR3 protein: CASIPGGNQPQHF

V gene: TRBV6-4
J gene: TRBJ1-5
D gene: .
clone size: .
CDR3 DNA: TGTGCCAGCAGTGACGGTCGAGATCAGCCCCAGCATTTT
CDR3 protein: CASSDGRDQPQHF

V gene: TRBV2
J gene: TRBJ1-2
D gene: .
clone size: .
CDR3 DNA: TGTGCCAGCACCCTAGGGGGGGGGCTCTATGGCTACACCTTC
CDR3 protein: CASTLGGGLYGYTF

V gene: TRBV19
J gene: TRBJ2-1
D gene: TRBD2
clone size: .
CDR3 DNA: TGTGCCAGTAGTATCGACGGGACTAGCGGGGCCCGAGAGCAGTTCTTC
CDR3 protein: CASSIDGTSGAREQFF

V gene: TRBV9
J gene: TRBJ2-7
D gene: TRBD2
clone size: .
CDR3 DNA: TGTGCCAGCAGCCCCTGGGAGGGCGCCTCCTACGAGCAGTACTTC
CDR3 protein: CASSPWEGASYEQYF

V gene: TRBV6-2/TRBV6-3
J gene: TRBJ2-1
D gene: .
clone size: few
CDR3 DNA: TGTGCCAGCAGTTGGGGACTCCCAAATGGCAATGAGCAGTTCTTC
CDR3 protein: CASSWGLPNGNEQFF

V gene: TRBV5-1
J gene: TRBJ1-5
D gene: .
clone size: .
CDR3 DNA: TGCGCCAGCAGCTTCGGTGATAGGGGGAACAGTCAGCCCCAGCATTTT
CDR3 protein: CASSFGDRGNSQPQHF

V gene: TRBV6-4
J gene: TRBJ2-3
D gene: TRBD2
clone size: .
CDR3 DNA: TGTGCCAGCAGTGACATCGGGGGGGGGCCCCCAGATACGCAGTATTTT
CDR3 protein: CASSDIGGGPPDTQYF

V gene: TRBV7-8
J gene: TRBJ1-6
D gene: TRBD1
clone size: .
CDR3 DNA: TGTGCCAGCAGCTTAGGCGGAATGGACAGGGGGCAATCACCCCTCCACTTT
CDR3 protein: CASSLGGMDRGQSPLHF

V gene: TRBV10-3
J gene: TRBJ1-2
D gene: .
clone size: .
CDR3 DNA: TGTGCCATCCCTAACGGGAACTATGGCTACACCTTC
CDR3 protein: CAIPNGNYGYTF

V gene: TRBV7-3
J gene: TRBJ2-2
D gene: TRBD1
clone size: .
CDR3 DNA: TGTGCCAGCAGCGCACGACAGGGGGCTGGAGGCACCGGGGAGCTGTTTTTT
CDR3 protein: CASSARQGAGGTGELFF

V gene: TRBV13
J gene: TRBJ1-2
D gene: .
clone size: .
CDR3 DNA: TGTGCCAGCAGCTTAGGATATTCTCCCTCCTATGGCTACACCTTC
CDR3 protein: CASSLGYSPSYGYTF

V gene: TRBV5-1
J gene: TRBJ2-3
D gene: TRBD1
clone size: once
CDR3 DNA: TGCGCCAGCAGCTTGTCGACAGGGGATGTAGATACGCAGTATTTT
CDR3 protein: CASSLSTGDVDTQYF

V gene: TRBV5-6
J gene: TRBJ1-2
D gene: TRBD1
clone size: .
CDR3 DNA: TGTGCCAGCAGCTTGGCCGGGACAGGGCTAAGCTATGGCTACACCTTC
CDR3 protein: CASSLAGTGLSYGYTF

V gene: TRBV4-3
J gene: TRBJ2-3
D gene: TRBD2
clone size: .
CDR3 DNA: TGCGCCAGCAGCCGTCTAGCGGGCCCCACAGATACGCAGTATTTT
CDR3 protein: CASSRLAGPTDTQYF

V gene: TRBV12-3/TRBV12-4
J gene: TRBJ2-7
D gene: TRBD1
clone size: once
CDR3 DNA: TGTGCCAGCAGTTTCAGACAGGGCTCCGAGCAGTACTTC
CDR3 protein: CASSFRQGSEQYF

V gene: TRBV2
J gene: TRBJ1-5
D gene: .
clone size: .
CDR3 DNA: TGTGCCAGCGGGGGAGGGGGGCTCAATCAGCCCCAGCATTTT
CDR3 protein: CASGGGGLNQPQHF

V gene: TRBV19
J gene: TRBJ2-7
D gene: TRBD2
clone size: .
CDR3 DNA: TGTGCCAGTACCACTAGCGGGGGGGCCGAAGAGCAGTACTTC
CDR3 protein: CASTTSGGAEEQYF

V gene: TRBV19
J gene: TRBJ1-5
D gene: .
clone size: .
CDR3 DNA: TGTGCCAGTAGTAGCGCCAGGATGAGGGGCAATCAGCCCCAGCATTTT
CDR3 protein: CASSSARMRGNQPQHF

V gene: TRBV12-3/TRBV12-4
J gene: TRBJ1-3
D gene: .
clone size: .
CDR3 DNA: TGTGCCAGCAGTCTCCACAGGAATGCCATATATTTT
CDR3 protein: CASSLHRNAIYF

V gene: TRBV21-1
J gene: TRBJ2-4
D gene: .
clone size: few
CDR3 DNA: TGTGCCACTCCGGGACAGCTAGCCAAAAACATTCAGTACTTC
CDR3 protein: CATPGQLAKNIQYF